These 26 T cell receptor beta chains originate from one sample sequenced in a study of blood T cell repertoires in COVID-19. The method was immunoSEQ multiplex PCR; TCRdb's version includes in-frame clones alone and lacks a portion of them. This sample has 43,000 or so clones, with more than 75% found just once. Material for sequencing was peripheral blood. All receptors come from a man between 60 and 70 years old with active or convalescent COVID-19.

V gene TRBV28 combines with J gene TRBJ1-2; TRBD1 agrees at 9 bases. Germline assignment: CDR1 MDHEN and CDR2 SYDVKM. J was trimmed by 5 bases and V by 4 bases; bases with no gene match: 17. This CDR3 has 18 amino acids. The CDR3, as DNA: TGTGCCAGCAGTTCCTCCACCCTACAGGGGGCCTACTGGTATGGCTACACCTTC. It translates to CASSSSTLQGAYWYGYTF.

V usage is TRBV11-3 and J usage is TRBJ2-5; D gene unclear. The germline CDR1 and CDR2 sequences are SGHNT and YENEEA. Trimming cost V 4 bases and J 4 bases, with 4 bases left between them. The CDR3 sequence is 11 residues long. CDR3 in amino acids: CASSSGETQYF. The CDR3 coding sequence is TGTGCCAGCAGCTCGGGAGAGACCCAGTACTTC.

The rearrangement uses TRBV9 and TRBJ1-3; TRBD1 might be the D (6 bases). The V end lost 4 bases, the J end lost 0 bases, and 14 bases lay between the germline ends. The CDR3 covers 16 residues. Germline lookup yields CDR1 SGDLS and CDR2 YYNGEE. The CDR3 DNA reads as TGTGCCAGCAGCATCCACAGGGAGTCCTCTGGAAACACCATATATTTT. Amino acids: CASSIHRESSGNTIYF. Full variable domain (outside the CDR3, taken from reference TRBV9 and TRBJ1-3): DSGVTQTPKHLITATGQRVTLRCSPRSGDLSVYWYQQSLDQGLQFLIQYYNGEERAKGNILERFSAQQFPDLHSELNLSSLELGDSALYFCASSIHRESSGNTIYFGEGSWLTVV.

The chain couples TRBV5-1 to TRBJ1-1; D remains unclear. The CDR3 covers 15 residues. Germline CDR1 and CDR2: SGHRS and YFSETQ. Trimming removed 0 bases at V and 0 bases at J, with 9 bases between. In DNA, the CDR3 is TGCGCCAGCAGCTTGGTTGGCAGATTGAACACTGAAGCTTTCTTT. Encoded protein: CASSLVGRLNTEAFF.

This clone was seen only once. The rearrangement uses TRBV3-1 (or the pseudogene TRBV3-2) and TRBJ2-5, with D possibly matching TRBD2 (6 bases). The CDR3 length is 14 residues. The V and J ends lost 4 bases and 3 bases respectively, with 12 bases between them. The germline gives CDR1 LGHDT, CDR2 YNNKEL (reference sequence). The CDR3 is CASSPRGLEETQYF. CDR3 nucleotides: TGTGCCAGCAGCCCGAGGGGACTGGAAGAGACCCAGTACTTC.

The CDR3 sequence: CAWSVNGGRTDTQYF. The DNA of the CDR3 is TGTGCCTGGAGTGTAAACGGGGGGCGCACAGATACGCAGTATTTT. The chain recombines TRBV30 with TRBJ2-3, with a weak D call TRBD2 (7 bases). Trimming took 0 bases from V and 1 from J, leaving 11 bases between them. Germline loops: CDR1 GTSNPN, CDR2 SVGIG (reference sequence). This CDR3 spans 15 amino acids.

This clone has only a few counts. This sequence joins TRBV7-9 and TRBJ1-5; 12 nucleotides line up with TRBD1. Germline CDR1 is SEHNR and CDR2 is FQNEAQ (reference sequence). Trimming at V came to 4 bases and at J to 7 bases, leaving 8 bases not matched to a gene. The CDR3 extends over 16 amino acids. The CDR3 DNA reads TGTGCCAGCAGCTCCTCCGGGACAGGGGGCGCGCAGCCCCAGCATTTT. Translating it yields CASSSSGTGGAQPQHF.

CDR3 in amino acids: CASSEGLAGGTDTQYF. DNA for the CDR3: TGTGCCAGCAGCGAGGGACTAGCGGGGGGTACAGATACGCAGTATTTT. The V gene is TRBV11-3, the J gene TRBJ2-3; 15 positions agree with TRBD2. The CDR3 consists of 16 residues. CDR1 is SGHNT and CDR2 is YENEEA in the germline V gene. With 5 bases clipped from V and 3 bases from J, the junction kept 3 bases outside the gene matches.

The chain has TRBV9 and TRBJ2-1; 10 nucleotides align to TRBD2. V lost 0 bases, J lost 4 bases, and 1 base stayed unmatched. The germline V gene has CDR1 SGDLS and CDR2 YYNGEE. The length of the CDR3 is 15 residues. In DNA form, the CDR3 reads TGTGCCAGCAGCGTAGGTAGCGGGGGGTACAATGAGCAGTTCTTC. Encoded protein: CASSVGSGGYNEQFF.

The gene calls are TRBV29-1 and TRBJ1-1; possibly TRBD1 for D (5 bases). V was clipped by 1 base and J by 4 bases, with 13 bases between them. This CDR3 is 14 amino acids long. In germline, CDR1 is SQVTM, CDR2 ANQGSEA. Here the CDR3 DNA reads TGCAGCGTTGAAGTTGGACGCCAGGGCACTGAAGCTTTCTTT. This sequence encodes CSVEVGRQGTEAFF.

This chain connects TRBV18 to TRBJ2-4, with a weak D call TRBD1 (7 bases). The CDR3 sequence is 14 residues long. The germline V gene encodes CDR1 KGHSH and CDR2 LQKENI. V gave up 2 bases and J gave up 6 bases, with 11 bases separating them. This CDR3 reads CASSPSQGGNIQYF. CDR3 nucleotides: TGTGCCAGCTCACCATCGCAGGGGGGAAACATTCAGTACTTC.

The chain links TRBV11-3 to TRBJ2-2; tentative D call: TRBD2 (5 bases). Germline V lookup: CDR1 SGHNT, CDR2 YENEEA. V was pared by 5 bases and J by 5 bases, with 12 bases between. The CDR3 consists of 14 residues. The CDR3 loop is CASSPSTGTGELFF. As DNA, the CDR3 is TGTGCCAGCAGCCCCTCGACGGGGACCGGGGAGCTGTTTTTT.

The J gene is TRBJ1-4, the V gene TRBV19; D unresolved. The CDR3 is 16 residues long. Germline V gene lookup returns CDR1 LNHDA and CDR2 SQIVND (reference sequence). V was clipped by 3 bases and J by 6 bases, with 17 bases between them. This CDR3 reads CASSIGFLRRDEKLFF. CDR3 bases: TGTGCCAGTAGTATCGGCTTCCTGCGGAGGGATGAAAAACTGTTTTTT.

The rearrangement uses TRBV5-1 and TRBJ1-1; the D gene is possibly TRBD1 (5 bases). Germline V gives CDR1 SGHRS, CDR2 YFSETQ. Between the trimmed V and J ends, which lost 0 bases and 1 base, there was a span of 10 bases. The CDR3 contains 15 residues. As DNA, the CDR3 is TGCGCCAGCAGCTTGGAGTCCAGGGCGAACACTGAAGCTTTCTTT. Amino acid sequence: CASSLESRANTEAFF.

The CDR3 bases are TGCGCCAGCGGATCTTCAGGGGACGGGGGCTACACCTTC. It specifies CASGSSGDGGYTF. The chain carries TRBV10-2 and TRBJ1-2, with D possibly TRBD1 on 6 matching bases. V lost 8 bases and J lost 8, with 18 bases in between. The CDR3 has 13 amino acids. CDR1 and CDR2 from the germline V gene are WSHSY and SAAADI.

The rearrangement links TRBV5-4 to TRBJ2-2; possibly TRBD1 for D (5 bases). With 0 bases removed from V and 7 bases from J, the gap between germline ends came to 13 bases. The CDR3 has 15 amino acids. Germline V CDR1 and CDR2: SGHNT, YYREEE (reference sequence). This CDR3 reads CASSLEAGKVGELFF. In DNA form, the CDR3 reads TGTGCCAGCAGCTTGGAGGCAGGGAAGGTCGGGGAGCTGTTTTTT.

In its sample, this clone was seen a few times. The chain recombines TRBV27 with TRBJ1-1; a weak D match, TRBD1 (6 bases). Trimming took off 3 bases at V and 1 base at J, with 9 bases between the two ends. This CDR3 is 14 amino acids long. CDR1 and CDR2 from the germline V gene are MNHEY and SMNVEV (reference sequence). The CDR3 region is CASSLSRGNTEAFF. The CDR3 DNA reads TGTGCCAGCAGTTTGTCCAGGGGGAACACTGAAGCTTTCTTT.

This chain uses TRBV18 with TRBJ1-2; TRBD1 is a possible D gene (5 bases). The germline V gene encodes CDR1 KGHSH and CDR2 LQKENI. Trimming took 5 bases from V and 2 from J, leaving 9 bases between them. The CDR3 extends over 13 amino acids. In nucleotides, the CDR3 is TGTGCCAGCTCAGTCGACAGAAACTATGGCTACACCTTC. Residues: CASSVDRNYGYTF.

The chain uses TRBV28 and TRBJ2-7; a weak D match, TRBD1 (6 bases). V was cut by 7 bases and J by 2 bases, with 15 bases left in between. Germline V lookup: CDR1 MDHEN, CDR2 SYDVKM. The CDR3 covers 14 residues. The CDR3 sequence: CASTGNRVTYEQYF. CDR3 bases: TGTGCCAGCACTGGGAACAGGGTAACCTACGAGCAGTACTTC.

The genes are TRBV6-6 and TRBJ1-2; TRBD1 matches 12 bases. Per germline, CDR1 MNHNY and CDR2 SVGAGI (reference sequence). This CDR3 spans 16 amino acids. With 8 bases clipped from V and 3 bases from J, the junction kept 10 bases outside the gene matches. DNA of the CDR3: TGTGCCAGCCTCAAAAGTGGGACAGGGGGCGACTATGGCTACACCTTC. Encoded protein: CASLKSGTGGDYGYTF.

This chain uses TRBV30 with TRBJ1-2, with D possibly TRBD1 on 5 matching bases. The CDR3 covers 14 residues. The V gene's germline CDR1 is GTSNPN and CDR2 SVGIG (reference sequence). The V end lost 4 bases, the J end lost 2 bases, and 14 bases lay between the germline ends. The CDR3 DNA is TGTGCCTGGAATAACAGGAGAGAGAACTATGGCTACACCTTC. Translating it yields CAWNNRRENYGYTF.

The chain links TRBV12-3 or TRBV12-4 to TRBJ2-7, with 9 positions matching TRBD1. After removal of 3 bases from V and 3 bases from J, the junction contained 0 bases not matched to a gene. The CDR3 loop spans 13 amino acids. In nucleotides, the CDR3 is TGTGCCAGCAGTTTGACAGGGGGCTACGAGCAGTACTTC. Its protein is CASSLTGGYEQYF.

The CDR3 reads CSVDRGNNEQFF. The CDR3 DNA reads as TGCAGCGTGGACAGGGGGAACAATGAGCAGTTCTTC. The V call is TRBV29-1, the J call TRBJ2-1, with 10 bases that match TRBD1. Germline CDR1 reads SQVTM; CDR2 reads ANQGSEA. V dropped 6 bases and J dropped 5; count of bases not matched to a gene: 1. The CDR3 has 12 amino acids.

This clone was recorded many times. The CDR3 spells CASSNWGGALAETQYF. The CDR3 DNA follows: TGTGCCAGCAGTAATTGGGGGGGCGCGTTGGCAGAGACCCAGTACTTC. V is TRBV5-6 and J is TRBJ2-5, with a weak D call TRBD2 (7 bases). V was clipped by 5 bases and J by 4 bases, with 21 bases between them. The germline V gene has CDR1 SGHDT and CDR2 YYEEEE. The CDR3 is 16 amino acids.

The chain links TRBV29-1 to TRBJ1-2, with 9 bases matching TRBD1. This CDR3 is 15 amino acids long. With V trimmed by 7 bases and J by 4 bases, 13 bases remained unmatched. Germline assignment: CDR1 SQVTM and CDR2 ANQGSEA. CDR3 DNA sequence: TGCAGCGCTAAACTGCAGGACAGGGGATTCTATGGCTACACCTTC. It specifies CSAKLQDRGFYGYTF.

This chain connects TRBV14 to TRBJ2-5; TRBD2 matches at 7 bases. The CDR3 loop spans 12 amino acids. Germline loops: CDR1 SGHDN, CDR2 FVKESK. The trim removed 6 bases at V and 5 bases at J, leaving 3 bases unmatched. CDR3 amino acids: CASSAGGETQYF. The CDR3 DNA follows: TGTGCCAGCAGTGCCGGGGGGGAGACCCAGTACTTC. Full variable domain (remainder filled in from reference TRBV14 and TRBJ2-5): EAGVTQFPSHSVIEKGQTVTLRCDPISGHDNLYWYRRVMGKEIKFLLHFVKESKQDESGMPNNRFLAERTGGTYSTLKVQPAELEDSGVYFCASSAGGETQYFGPGTRLLVL.